The T cell receptor (beta chain) under discussion was sequenced for a study of T cells in women clearing cervical HPV infection. Study context: Cases: HPV16-related CIN3 or worse on histology, 2 invasive cancers.

As regards this clone: Its antigen is as yet unknown. The read terminates 3 residues before the CDR3 end, so the remaining end is supplied by the germline J gene.

Germline CDR1 is MDHEN and CDR2 is SYDVKM. The CDR3 extends over 18 amino acids. V dropped 4 bases and J dropped 4 bases, with 23 bases sitting between them. Notes on the study in general: Controls had more TRBV6-7 (about 0.16%) than cases (around 0.11%).

Dot-blot hybridization genotyped cervical HPV amplified with MY09/MY11 PCR. Data came from immunoSEQ multiplex PCR; TCRdb stores just in-frame clones and leaves some out. The sample spans more than 25,000 clones; the ten largest clones claim 7.8%. The chain uses TRBV28 and TRBJ2-1, with a tentative D call TRBD2 (6 bases). Sequencing was performed on blood buffy coat. The TCR comes from a woman aged 18 to 75 with a cervical HPV16 infection that either progressed to CIN3+ or cleared (not recorded which). Partial CDR3 DNA: TGTGCCAGCAGTTCACGCTCAGAAGGTGGAGGGCCTTACAATGAG. Translated: CASSSRSEGGGPYNE. The full CDR3 reads CASSSRSEGGGPYNEQFF.